One T cell receptor (beta chain) is described in this entry. Preparation of the TCRbeta library used unique molecular identifiers. TCRdb ran MiXCR on the PCR reads and lists one entry per CDR3 protein. The data hold 200,000 to 250,000 distinct CDR3 sequences, with about 9.2% observed a single time. The germline gives CDR1 MNHEY, CDR2 SMNVEV (reference sequence). V was cut by 7 bases and J by 9 bases, with 16 bases left in between. This CDR3 has 13 amino acids. This sample is drawn from a study of T-cell reconstitution after alpha-beta-depleted transplantation in children. The TCR comes from a human donor who donated a stem cell graft to a child with acute lymphoblastic leukemia. Sequenced here: PBMCs from the stem cell graft donor, sampled from the stem cell graft. The chain joins TRBV27 to TRBJ2-1; D is uncertain. CDR3 sequence (DNA): TGTGCCAGCACCTGGGGTAGCTCCGGTGAGCAGTTCTTC. Its translation: CASTWGSSGEQFF.